This TCR beta chain was identified during a study of shared clonotypes between healthy human individuals. Losses at the gene ends were 0 bases for V and 9 bases for J; bases not matched to a gene: 5. The CDR3 is 15 amino acids. CDR1 SGHTS and CDR2 YDEGEE come from the germline V gene. Original methodology: Junction-only sequences produced by ImmunoSEQ had no quality scores, so filtering differed. Method: immunoSEQ multiplex PCR; TCRdb's copy keeps in-frame clones and lacks some. That table supplies the V and J calls and clone size; D and trimming were determined from the DNA. This sample has around 1.1 million clones; approximately 80% occur once, and the top ten carry roughly 0.9%.

The receptor comes from a man in his late teens or twenties in good health. Some clones in this sample may be carry-over from other donors' samples. What was sequenced was memory CD4+ T cells from PBMCs. Subset in this sample: CD45RA-negative fraction. The V call is TRBV5-8, the J call TRBJ1-6, with TRBD1 matching 8 bases. The CDR3 region is CASSLESGGSSPLHF. Written as DNA, the CDR3 is TGTGCCAGCAGCTTGGAATCAGGGGGCTCTTCACCCCTCCACTTT.